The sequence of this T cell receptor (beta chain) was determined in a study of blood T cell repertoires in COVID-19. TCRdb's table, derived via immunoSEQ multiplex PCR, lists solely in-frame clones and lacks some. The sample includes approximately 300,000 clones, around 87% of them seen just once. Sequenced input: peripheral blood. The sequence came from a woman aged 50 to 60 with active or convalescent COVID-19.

DNA of the CDR3: TGTGCCAGCAGCCGAGACAGGGTGAGCACTGAAGCTTTCTTT. Encoded protein: CASSRDRVSTEAFF. The chain uses TRBV7-8 and TRBJ1-1; 7 bases are shared with TRBD1. Per germline, CDR1 SGHVS and CDR2 FQNEAQ. Trimming at V came to 5 bases and at J to 4 bases, leaving 7 bases not matched to a gene. The CDR3 has 14 residues.